This TCR beta chain derives from a study of blood T cell repertoires in COVID-19. The repertoire was sequenced with immunoSEQ multiplex PCR; TCRdb's copy has only in-frame clones and lacks some. The sample has around 100,000 clones; approximately 88% are singletons. The sequenced sample was peripheral blood. The sequence derives from a woman between 40 and 55 years old with acute or convalescent COVID-19.

The CDR3 here is CASSHSAGTGRDEQYF. The CDR3 bases are TGTGCCAGCAGCCACTCCGCCGGGACAGGGCGGGACGAGCAGTACTTC. V gene TRBV13 combines with J gene TRBJ2-7; 9 bases line up with TRBD1. Germline CDR1 and CDR2: PRHDT and FYEKMQ (reference sequence). V gave up 5 bases and J gave up 5 bases; unmatched junction bases: 13. This CDR3 spans 16 amino acids.